The 31 T cell receptor beta chains listed next were all sequenced from one sample in a study of blood T cell repertoires in COVID-19. Here immunoSEQ multiplex PCR was the method, and the copy in TCRdb shows in-frame clones only, minus some. Of under 350,000 clones listed, 80% to 90% are singletons. Sample: PBMCs or T cells enriched from blood (not recorded which). These receptors were taken from a woman in her thirties or forties with acute COVID-19.

The gene calls are TRBV12-3 or TRBV12-4 and TRBJ2-7; no clear D. The V gene lost 4 bases and the J gene lost 3 bases, with 10 bases spanning the gap. The CDR3 covers 13 residues. CDR3 coding DNA: TGTGCCAGCAGTTCCCTTAGGAGCTACGAGCAGTACTTC. Translated: CASSSLRSYEQYF.

The rearrangement links TRBV5-4 to TRBJ1-3, with 7 bases that match TRBD1. The length of the CDR3 is 16 residues. V lost 0 bases and J lost 4; bases outside the gene matches: 7. Germline V gene data show CDR1 as SGHNT and CDR2 as YYREEE (reference sequence). The CDR3 reads CASSLASGGWGNTIYF. DNA for the CDR3: TGTGCCAGCAGCTTGGCTTCAGGGGGTTGGGGAAACACCATATATTTT. The whole variable domain, filled in from reference TRBV5-4 and TRBJ1-3, reads ETGVTQSPTHLIKTRGQQVTLRCSSQSGHNTVSWYQQALGQGPQFIFQYYREEENGRGNFPPRFSGLQFPNYSSELNVNALELDDSALYLCASSLASGGWGNTIYFGEGSWLTVV.

This sequence joins TRBV5-5 and TRBJ2-1, with unresolved D. V was shortened by 4 bases and J by 2 bases, with 7 bases between the two germline ends. The CDR3 contains 13 residues. Per germline, CDR1 SGHKS and CDR2 YYEKEE (reference sequence). The CDR3 DNA reads TGTGCCAGCAGCACCGAGCCCTACAATGAGCAGTTCTTC. This codes for CASSTEPYNEQFF.

This clone was seen only a few times. The rearrangement joins TRBV4-3 to TRBJ1-1; TRBD1 might be the D (5 bases). The CDR3 length is 14 residues. Germline lookup yields CDR1 LGHNA and CDR2 YSLEER. V was shortened by 4 bases and J by 7 bases, with 16 bases between the two germline ends. The CDR3 here is CASSPVGGYLEAFF. In DNA, the CDR3 is TGCGCCAGCAGCCCCGTGGGGGGGTACCTTGAAGCTTTCTTT.

The gene calls are TRBV5-6 and TRBJ1-6; D remains unclear. From germline, CDR1 is SGHDT and CDR2 YYEEEE. V lost 1 base and J 7 bases, leaving 9 bases between the germline ends. The CDR3 spans 14 residues. The CDR3 coding sequence is TGTGCCAGCAGCTTGTTTCGGGGAAATTCACCCCTCCACTTT. This codes for CASSLFRGNSPLHF.

V gene TRBV4-2 combines with J gene TRBJ1-5; D is unclear. Germline V gives CDR1 LGHNA, CDR2 YNFKEQ. This CDR3 region has 13 residues. V was cut by 0 bases and J by 11 bases, with 11 bases left in between. The CDR3 DNA reads as TGTGCCAGCAGCCAAGACCGAGTCTCGGCCCAGCATTTT. Encoded protein: CASSQDRVSAQHF.

This clone was detected a few times. V is TRBV3-1 (or the pseudogene TRBV3-2) and J is TRBJ1-6; 10 bases map to TRBD1. V was pared by 0 bases and J by 9 bases, with 8 bases of the junction left unmatched. From germline, CDR1 is LGHDT and CDR2 YNNKEL (reference sequence). This CDR3 is 17 amino acids long. In DNA, the CDR3 is TGTGCCAGCAGCCAAGAGAGGACAGGGGGTTTTACTTCACCCCTCCACTTT. Translating it yields CASSQERTGGFTSPLHF.

This chain uses TRBV29-1 with TRBJ1-4, with TRBD1 identical over 9 bases. Germline CDR1 is SQVTM and CDR2 is ANQGSEA. Trimming cost V 0 bases and J 8 bases; bases outside gene matches: 13. The CDR3 runs to 17 residues. The DNA of the CDR3 is TGCAGCGTTGAAGATGAAGACGCGGACAGGGGCGAAGAAAAACTGTTTTTT. Its protein product is CSVEDEDADRGEEKLFF.

The chain is built from TRBV2 and TRBJ2-5, with 8 bases identical to TRBD2. Trimming removed 3 bases from V and 3 bases from J; junction bases left unmatched: 9. The germline CDR1 and CDR2 sequences are SNHLY and FYNNEI. The CDR3 spans 16 residues. The CDR3 protein is CASSDGTRSLKETQYF. The CDR3 DNA reads as TGTGCCAGCAGTGACGGGACTAGATCCCTGAAAGAGACCCAGTACTTC.

In nucleotides, the CDR3 is TGTGCCAGCAGTTTTCGGAGGAATGAAAAACTGTTTTTT. Protein product: CASSFRRNEKLFF. This chain uses TRBV12-3 or TRBV12-4 with TRBJ1-4; D is uncertain. V was cut by 3 bases and J by 5 bases, with 7 bases left in between. The CDR3 is 13 amino acids.

The chain uses TRBV10-3 and TRBJ1-4; D unresolved. Looked up from germline, CDR1 is ENHRY and CDR2 is SYGVKD. V was pared by 0 bases and J by 8 bases, with 4 bases between. CDR3 length equals 12 residues. CDR3 protein: CAISESSEKLFF. CDR3 nucleotides: TGTGCCATCAGTGAGTCGAGCGAAAAACTGTTTTTT.

The J gene is TRBJ2-5, the V gene TRBV3-1 (or the pseudogene TRBV3-2); D might be TRBD2 (5 bases). Per the germline V gene, CDR1 is LGHDT and CDR2 is YNNKEL (reference sequence). There are 13 residues in the CDR3. V dropped 1 base and J dropped 5 bases, with 8 bases sitting between them. The CDR3 coding sequence is TGTGCCAGCAGCCAAGGGACTCTGGAGACCCAGTACTTC. It yields the protein CASSQGTLETQYF.

This chain uses TRBV7-3 with TRBJ1-1; no definite D call. Trimming cost V 0 bases and J 8 bases, with 10 bases left between them. This CDR3 region has 13 residues. Germline V gene sequence: CDR1 SGHTA, CDR2 FQGTGA. CDR3 DNA: TGTGCCAGCAGCTTAACAAGTTTGACAGAAGCTTTCTTT. This translates into CASSLTSLTEAFF. Complete variable domain (other parts from reference TRBV7-3 and TRBJ1-1): GAGVSQTPSNKVTEKGKYVELRCDPISGHTALYWYRQSLGQGPEFLIYFQGTGAADDSGLPNDRFFAVRPEGSVSTLKIQRTERGDSAVYLCASSLTSLTEAFFGQGTRLTVV.

The genes are TRBV28 and TRBJ1-3; 9 bases line up with TRBD1. Looked up from germline, CDR1 is MDHEN and CDR2 is SYDVKM. The trim removed 2 bases at V and 0 bases at J, leaving 8 bases unmatched. The CDR3 is made up of 18 amino acids. The DNA of the CDR3 is TGTGCCAGCAGTTTAGCTACGGGACAGGGCTTCTCTGGAAACACCATATATTTT. Residues: CASSLATGQGFSGNTIYF.

The chain employs TRBV7-2 and TRBJ2-2, with 9 bases fitting TRBD1. V shed 7 bases and J 3 bases; nucleotides not matched to a gene: 3. Germline V gene sequence: CDR1 SGHTA, CDR2 FQGNSA. This CDR3 has 14 residues. CDR3 residues: CASNRGRDTGELFF. The CDR3 DNA reads TGTGCCAGCAACAGGGGGCGTGACACCGGGGAGCTGTTTTTT. Full variable domain (outside the CDR3, taken from reference TRBV7-2 and TRBJ2-2): GAGVSQSPSNKVTEKGKDVELRCDPISGHTALYWYRQSLGQGLEFLIYFQGNSAPDKSGLPSDRFSAERTGGSVSTLTIQRTQQEDSAVYLCASNRGRDTGELFFGEGSRLTVL.

J is TRBJ1-1 and V is TRBV10-3; D is unresolved. V dropped 0 bases and J dropped 1 base, with 3 bases sitting between them. The CDR3 covers 13 residues. Per germline, CDR1 ENHRY and CDR2 SYGVKD. The CDR3 DNA is TGTGCCATCAGTGAGTCGAGGAACACTGAAGCTTTCTTT. It encodes CAISESRNTEAFF.

The chain combines TRBV6-5 with TRBJ1-4; 7 bases agree with TRBD1. Germline values: CDR1 MNHEY, CDR2 SVGAGI. This CDR3 region has 15 residues. The V segment lost 0 bases and the J segment 8 bases; nucleotides outside the gene matches: 6. CDR3 loop: CASSYSTGFGEKLFF. CDR3 coding DNA: TGTGCCAGCAGTTACTCGACAGGGTTCGGAGAAAAACTGTTTTTT.

J is TRBJ1-2 and V is TRBV5-1, with TRBD1 matching over 10 bases. Trimming removed 1 base from V and 8 bases from J; junction bases left unmatched: 8. This CDR3 comprises 15 residues. In germline, CDR1 is SGHRS, CDR2 YFSETQ. CDR3 sequence: CASSLSTGTGDGYTF. The CDR3 DNA is TGCGCCAGCAGCTTGTCAACCGGGACAGGGGACGGCTACACCTTC.

In nucleotides, the CDR3 is TGCGCCAGCAGCACGGGACTAGAGGGTGGCAATGAGCAGTTCTTC. Its protein product is CASSTGLEGGNEQFF. The chain joins TRBV5-1 to TRBJ2-1, with 8 positions matching TRBD2. This CDR3 has 15 residues. The V segment lost 4 bases and the J segment 6 bases; nucleotides outside the gene matches: 9. Germline values: CDR1 SGHRS, CDR2 YFSETQ.

This chain links TRBV24-1 with TRBJ2-1; D is perhaps TRBD1 (6 bases). The V end lost 7 bases, the J end lost 6 bases, and 9 bases lay between the germline ends. Germline V lookup: CDR1 KGHDR, CDR2 SFDVKD. The CDR3 is 12 amino acids. The CDR3 sequence is CATSQGFNEQFF. In nucleotides, the CDR3 is TGTGCCACCAGCCAGGGGTTCAATGAGCAGTTCTTC.

The chain is built from TRBV4-3 and TRBJ2-2, with 11 bases fitting TRBD2. Germline CDR1 reads LGHNA; CDR2 reads YSLEER. V lost 4 bases and J lost 5; bases outside the gene matches: 15. There are 19 residues in the CDR3. The CDR3, as DNA: TGCGCCAGCAGCCGCGAACTAGCGGGAGTAGGGTTTTATACCGGGGAGCTGTTTTTT. Translating it yields CASSRELAGVGFYTGELFF.

The table lists this clone with a count of one. The rearrangement links TRBV2 to TRBJ2-1; TRBD1 matches 7 bases. V dropped 5 bases and J dropped 3; count of bases not matched to a gene: 13. CDR3 length: 17 residues. From germline, CDR1 is SNHLY and CDR2 FYNNEI. CDR3 sequence (DNA): TGTGCCAGCAGTCCCCCCGTTGTGACAGGGTACTACAATGAGCAGTTCTTC. It codes for CASSPPVVTGYYNEQFF.

This chain connects TRBV5-1 to TRBJ2-1; TRBD1 matches at 9 bases. The junction had 8 bases not matched to a gene; V was cut back by 2 bases and J by 5 bases. From germline, CDR1 is SGHRS and CDR2 YFSETQ. The CDR3 extends over 16 amino acids. DNA of the CDR3: TGCGCCAGCAGCTTTTCGACAGGGGGTCGGGACAATGAGCAGTTCTTC. Its translation is CASSFSTGGRDNEQFF.

The chain recombines TRBV19 with TRBJ2-5, with D maybe TRBD2 (5 bases). Germline V gives CDR1 LNHDA, CDR2 SQIVND (reference sequence). The length of the CDR3 is 15 residues. Trimming left V 4 bases short and J 1 base short, with 13 bases between. CDR3 bases: TGTGCCAGTAGTAAGTCCTACGGACTCCAAGAGACCCAGTACTTC. This translates into CASSKSYGLQETQYF.

This rearrangement joins TRBV6-6 to TRBJ1-2; 9 bases match TRBD1. V trimming: 8 bases; J trimming: 6 bases; junction bases outside the gene matches: 16. Germline CDR1 reads MNHNY; CDR2 reads SVGAGI (reference sequence). This CDR3 spans 16 amino acids. CDR3 nucleotide sequence: TGTGCCAGCTACACACCCCAGGGGGACAGGGTAAATGGCTACACCTTC. Residues: CASYTPQGDRVNGYTF.

Only one count was recorded for this clone. The chain carries TRBV6-2 or TRBV6-3 and TRBJ1-4; D unresolved. V lost 5 bases to trimming and J lost 4 bases, with 17 bases between them. Per germline, CDR1 MNHEY and CDR2 SVGEGT. CDR3 length equals 16 residues. The CDR3 protein is CASSLKTDTNNEKLFF. CDR3 nucleotide sequence: TGTGCCAGCAGTCTGAAAACCGACACGAATAATGAAAAACTGTTTTTT.

The rearrangement uses TRBV14 and TRBJ1-1, with D perhaps matching TRBD1 (6 bases). The CDR3 extends over 14 amino acids. In germline, CDR1 is SGHDN, CDR2 FVKESK. V lost 6 bases to trimming and J lost 4 bases, with 15 bases between them. The CDR3 is CASSLLGASTEAFF. Here the CDR3 DNA reads TGTGCCAGCAGTCTTTTGGGGGCGAGCACTGAAGCTTTCTTT.

The V and J genes are TRBV2 and TRBJ1-1; the D gene is possibly TRBD1 (6 bases). The CDR3 consists of 13 residues. Germline CDR1 is SNHLY and CDR2 is FYNNEI. V was clipped by 9 bases and J by 5 bases, with 16 bases between them. CDR3 sequence: CARKAGAKTEAFF. DNA of the CDR3: TGTGCCAGAAAAGCAGGGGCGAAGACTGAAGCTTTCTTT.

The rearrangement links TRBV2 to TRBJ1-4; D unclear. This CDR3 has 12 residues. V shed 8 bases and J shed 7 bases, with 11 bases lying between them. CDR1 SNHLY and CDR2 FYNNEI come from the germline V gene. The CDR3 region has the DNA TGTGCCAGCTATAGTCGAGGTGAAAAACTGTTTTTT. Encoded protein: CASYSRGEKLFF.

V gene TRBV12-3 or TRBV12-4 combines with J gene TRBJ1-2; perhaps TRBD1 as D (5 bases). Trimming took 7 bases from V and 4 from J, leaving 10 bases between them. The CDR3 spans 12 residues. The CDR3 loop is CASTLQGYGYTF. The CDR3 bases are TGTGCCAGCACCCTCCAGGGCTATGGCTACACCTTC.

V is TRBV19 and J is TRBJ2-7, with D perhaps matching TRBD1 (6 bases). The CDR3 is made up of 15 amino acids. Germline CDR1 is LNHDA and CDR2 is SQIVND (reference sequence). V shed 3 bases and J shed 0 bases, with 12 bases lying between them. The CDR3 DNA sequence: TGTGCCAGTAGTATTCAGGGGACCCTCTCCTACGAGCAGTACTTC. This codes for CASSIQGTLSYEQYF.